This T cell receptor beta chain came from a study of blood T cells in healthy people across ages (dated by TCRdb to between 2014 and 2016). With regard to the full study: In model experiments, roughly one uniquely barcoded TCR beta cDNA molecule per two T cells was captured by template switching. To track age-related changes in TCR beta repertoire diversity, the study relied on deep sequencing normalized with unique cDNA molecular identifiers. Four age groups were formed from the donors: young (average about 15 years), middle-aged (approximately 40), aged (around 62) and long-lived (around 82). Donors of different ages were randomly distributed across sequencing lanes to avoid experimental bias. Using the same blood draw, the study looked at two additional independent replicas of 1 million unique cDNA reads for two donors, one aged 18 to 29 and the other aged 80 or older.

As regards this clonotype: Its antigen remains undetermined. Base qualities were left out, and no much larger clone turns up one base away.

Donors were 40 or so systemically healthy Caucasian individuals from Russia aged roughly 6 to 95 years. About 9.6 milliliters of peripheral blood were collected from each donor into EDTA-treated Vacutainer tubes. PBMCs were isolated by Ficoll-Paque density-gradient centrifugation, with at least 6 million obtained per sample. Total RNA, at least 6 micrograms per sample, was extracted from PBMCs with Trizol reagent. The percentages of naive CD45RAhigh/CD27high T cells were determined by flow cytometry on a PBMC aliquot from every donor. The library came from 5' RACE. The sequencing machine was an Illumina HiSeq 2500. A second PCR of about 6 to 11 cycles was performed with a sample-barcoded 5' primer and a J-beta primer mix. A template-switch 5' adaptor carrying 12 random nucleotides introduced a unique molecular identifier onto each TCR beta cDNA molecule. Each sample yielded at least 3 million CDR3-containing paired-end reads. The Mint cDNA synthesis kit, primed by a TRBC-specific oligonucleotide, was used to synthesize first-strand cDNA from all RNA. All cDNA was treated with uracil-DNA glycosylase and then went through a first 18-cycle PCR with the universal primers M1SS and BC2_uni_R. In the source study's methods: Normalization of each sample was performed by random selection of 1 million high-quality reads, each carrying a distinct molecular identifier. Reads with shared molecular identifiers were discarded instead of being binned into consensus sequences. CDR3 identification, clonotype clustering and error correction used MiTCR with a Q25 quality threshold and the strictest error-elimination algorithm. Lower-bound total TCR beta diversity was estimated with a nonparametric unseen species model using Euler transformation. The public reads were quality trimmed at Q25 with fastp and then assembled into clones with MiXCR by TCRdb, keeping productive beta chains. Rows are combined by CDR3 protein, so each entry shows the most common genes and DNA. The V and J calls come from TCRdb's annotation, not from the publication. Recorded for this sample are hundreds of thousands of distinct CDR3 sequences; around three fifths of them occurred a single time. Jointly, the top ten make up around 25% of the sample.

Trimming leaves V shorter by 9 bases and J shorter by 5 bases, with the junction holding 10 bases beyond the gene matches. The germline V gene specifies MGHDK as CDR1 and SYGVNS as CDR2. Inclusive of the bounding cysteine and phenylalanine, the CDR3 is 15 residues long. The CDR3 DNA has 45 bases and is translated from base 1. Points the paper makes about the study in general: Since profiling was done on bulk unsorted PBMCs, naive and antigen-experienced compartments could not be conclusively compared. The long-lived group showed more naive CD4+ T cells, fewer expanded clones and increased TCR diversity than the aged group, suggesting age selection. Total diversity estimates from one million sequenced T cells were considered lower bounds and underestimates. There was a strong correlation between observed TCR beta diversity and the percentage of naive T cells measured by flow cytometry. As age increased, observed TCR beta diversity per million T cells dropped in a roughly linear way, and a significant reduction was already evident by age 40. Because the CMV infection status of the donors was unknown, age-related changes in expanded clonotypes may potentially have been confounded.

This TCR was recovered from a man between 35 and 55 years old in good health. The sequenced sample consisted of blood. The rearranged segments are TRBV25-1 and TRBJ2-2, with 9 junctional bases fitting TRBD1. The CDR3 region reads CASVGGTGNTGELFF. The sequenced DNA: TGTGCCAGTGTCGGCGGGACAGGGAATACCGGGGAGCTGTTTTTT.